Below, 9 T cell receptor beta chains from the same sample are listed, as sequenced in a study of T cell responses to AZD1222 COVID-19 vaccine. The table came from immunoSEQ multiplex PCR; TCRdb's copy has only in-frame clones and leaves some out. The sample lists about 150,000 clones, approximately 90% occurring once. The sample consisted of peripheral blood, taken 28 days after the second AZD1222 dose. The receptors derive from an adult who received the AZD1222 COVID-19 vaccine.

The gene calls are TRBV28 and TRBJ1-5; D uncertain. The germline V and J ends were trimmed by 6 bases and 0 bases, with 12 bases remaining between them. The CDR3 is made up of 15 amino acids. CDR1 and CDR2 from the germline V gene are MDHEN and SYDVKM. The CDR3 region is CASRLRSYSNQPQHF. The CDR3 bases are TGTGCCAGCAGACTAAGGAGTTATAGCAATCAGCCCCAGCATTTT.

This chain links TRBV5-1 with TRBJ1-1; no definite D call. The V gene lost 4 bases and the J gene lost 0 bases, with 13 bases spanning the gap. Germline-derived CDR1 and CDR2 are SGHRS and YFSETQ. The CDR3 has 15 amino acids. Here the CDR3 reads CASSPMGGLNTEAFF. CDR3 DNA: TGCGCCAGCAGCCCTATGGGAGGATTGAACACTGAAGCTTTCTTT. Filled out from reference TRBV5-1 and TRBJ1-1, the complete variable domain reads KAGVTQTPRYLIKTRGQQVTLSCSPISGHRSVSWYQQTPGQGLQFLFEYFSETQRNKGNFPGRFSGRQFSNSRSEMNVSTLELGDSALYLCASSPMGGLNTEAFFGQGTRLTVV.

The CDR3 nucleotides read TGTGCCAGCAGCGGACATATGAACACTGAAGCTTTCTTT. It specifies CASSGHMNTEAFF. The rearrangement joins TRBV28 to TRBJ1-1, with a possible D match to TRBD1 (5 bases). Germline V gene lookup returns CDR1 MDHEN and CDR2 SYDVKM. CDR3 length equals 13 residues. V dropped 6 bases and J dropped 0 bases, with 8 bases sitting between them.

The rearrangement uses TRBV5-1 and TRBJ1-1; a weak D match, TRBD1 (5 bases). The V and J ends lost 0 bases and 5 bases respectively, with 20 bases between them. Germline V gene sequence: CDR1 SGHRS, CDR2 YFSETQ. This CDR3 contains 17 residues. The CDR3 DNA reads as TGCGCCAGCAGCTTGGCTTTCACAGGTGACGGAGTAACTGAAGCTTTCTTT. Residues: CASSLAFTGDGVTEAFF.

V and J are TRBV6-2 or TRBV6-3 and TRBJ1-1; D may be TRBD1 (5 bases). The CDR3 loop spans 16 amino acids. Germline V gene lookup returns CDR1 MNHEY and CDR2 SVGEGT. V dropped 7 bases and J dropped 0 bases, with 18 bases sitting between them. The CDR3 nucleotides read TGTGCCAGCACCCCTTGGGGCAGGACCTTGAACACTGAAGCTTTCTTT. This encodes CASTPWGRTLNTEAFF.

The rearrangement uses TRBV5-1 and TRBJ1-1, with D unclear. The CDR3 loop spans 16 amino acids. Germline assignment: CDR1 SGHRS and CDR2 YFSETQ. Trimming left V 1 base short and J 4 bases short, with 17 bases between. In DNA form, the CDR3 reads TGCGCCAGCAGCTTGCTGGGCCACTGGGAAGGCACTGAAGCTTTCTTT. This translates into CASSLLGHWEGTEAFF.

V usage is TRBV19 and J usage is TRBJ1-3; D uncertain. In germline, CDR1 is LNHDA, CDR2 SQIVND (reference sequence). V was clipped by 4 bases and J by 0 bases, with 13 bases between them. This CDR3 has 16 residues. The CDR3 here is CASSKRAGHSGNTIYF. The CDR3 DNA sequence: TGTGCCAGTAGTAAGAGGGCGGGCCACTCTGGAAACACCATATATTTT.

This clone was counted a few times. CDR3 loop: CASSLQQGISGNTIYF. DNA for the CDR3: TGTGCCAGCAGCCTCCAACAGGGGATCTCTGGAAACACCATATATTTT. V is TRBV21-1 and J is TRBJ1-3; TRBD1 is the table's D call and was not checked against the DNA. TRBV21-1 is marked as a pseudogene. The CDR3 covers 16 residues.

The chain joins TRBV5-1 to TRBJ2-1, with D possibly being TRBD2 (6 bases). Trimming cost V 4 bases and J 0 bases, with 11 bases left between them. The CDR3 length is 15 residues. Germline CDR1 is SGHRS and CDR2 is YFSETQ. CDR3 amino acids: CASSVVTSSYNEQFF. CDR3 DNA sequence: TGCGCCAGCAGCGTTGTGACTAGCTCCTACAATGAGCAGTTCTTC.